This T cell receptor beta chain is drawn from a study of metastatic and nonmetastatic thyroid tumors. Germline CDR1 reads SGHTS; CDR2 reads YDEGEE. V lost 6 bases and J lost 1; bases outside the gene matches: 5. The CDR3 runs 14 residues. Whole-study results and caveats: Significantly higher TCR beta diversity was reportedly seen in malignant thyroid tumors than benign nodules, in blood and tumor.

TCRdb re-processed the PCR reads through MiXCR. The repertoire consists of 30,000 to 35,000 clones, with roughly 30% occurring once and the leading ten covering 25% to 35%. Treatment of any kind had been given to no patient before thyroid surgery. This clone has just one count. Its target is unknown. The chain recombines TRBV5-8 with TRBJ1-1; 8 nucleotides match TRBD1. What was sequenced was blood. The clonotype was recovered from a female donor with papillary thyroid cancer or a benign thyroid nodule (not recorded which). Some clones in this sample may be carry-over from other donors' samples. CDR3 coding DNA: TGTGCCAGCAACCAACAGGGGGGGAACACTGAAGCTTTCTTT. Translated: CASNQQGGNTEAFF.